Below are 20 T cell receptor beta chains sequenced from a single sample in a study of cytomegalovirus exposure and HLA in healthy donors. Clones were sequenced by immunoSEQ multiplex PCR, and TCRdb holds only the in-frame ones, with some missing. The profile shows 200,000 to 250,000 clones, about 90% of them singletons. Sequencing was done on a sample of PBMCs. The receptors here all came from a woman aged 18-35 years in good health and CMV-seronegative.

V gene TRBV5-1 combines with J gene TRBJ2-5; 9 bases map to TRBD2. Trimming cost V 0 bases and J 6 bases; bases outside gene matches: 6. The CDR3 is 15 amino acids. CDR1 and CDR2 (germline): SGHRS, YFSETQ. CDR3 sequence: CASSLVAGELKTQYF. The CDR3 coding sequence is TGCGCCAGCAGCTTGGTAGCGGGAGAGTTGAAGACCCAGTACTTC.

The V and J genes are TRBV4-2 and TRBJ2-1; a weak D match, TRBD1 (7 bases). CDR1 is LGHNA and CDR2 is YNFKEQ in the germline V gene. This CDR3 is 19 amino acids long. V dropped 1 base and J dropped 1 base, with 20 bases sitting between them. The CDR3 spells CASSQGGGTDRRSYNEQFF. CDR3 coding DNA: TGTGCCAGCAGCCAAGGGGGCGGGACAGACCGTCGGTCCTACAATGAGCAGTTCTTC.

In this sample, this clone turned up once. The V gene is TRBV10-3, the J gene TRBJ2-6, with TRBD1 identical over 7 bases. Germline V gene data show CDR1 as ENHRY and CDR2 as SYGVKD. V shed 0 bases and J 4 bases; nucleotides not matched to a gene: 3. This CDR3 comprises 16 residues. This CDR3 reads CAISESGTAGANVLTF. The CDR3 DNA reads TGTGCCATCAGTGAGTCGGGGACAGCCGGGGCCAACGTCCTGACTTTC.

The chain uses TRBV7-9 and TRBJ2-7, with 9 bases fitting TRBD1. This CDR3 contains 16 residues. The V gene end was trimmed by 6 bases and the J gene end by 4 bases; junction bases not matched to a gene: 13. Germline V CDR1 and CDR2: SEHNR, FQNEAQ (reference sequence). CDR3 in amino acids: CASRASTGGVSYEQYF. The CDR3 DNA reads TGTGCCAGCAGGGCCTCGACAGGGGGAGTTTCATACGAGCAGTACTTC.

The gene calls are TRBV9 and TRBJ2-3; a possible D gene is TRBD2 (5 bases). CDR1 and CDR2 from the germline V gene are SGDLS and YYNGEE. Trimming shortened V by 0 bases and J by 1 base, and 9 bases separated the two germline ends. The CDR3 totals 15 residues. In DNA form, the CDR3 reads TGTGCCAGCAGCGTAGAAGGTAGCGGCACAGATACGCAGTATTTT. Translated: CASSVEGSGTDTQYF. Drawing the rest from reference TRBV9 and TRBJ2-3, the complete variable domain is DSGVTQTPKHLITATGQRVTLRCSPRSGDLSVYWYQQSLDQGLQFLIQYYNGEERAKGNILERFSAQQFPDLHSELNLSSLELGDSALYFCASSVEGSGTDTQYFGPGTRLTVL.

The rearrangement joins TRBV6-1 to TRBJ2-7, with D perhaps TRBD2 (7 bases). CDR1 is MNHNS and CDR2 is SASEGT in the germline V gene. There are 15 residues in the CDR3. V lost 7 bases, J lost 2 bases, and 18 bases lay in between. CDR3: CASIPGGGGAYEQYF. The CDR3 DNA sequence: TGTGCCAGCATCCCGGGTGGGGGGGGCGCCTACGAGCAGTACTTC.

This chain connects TRBV19 to TRBJ1-5; a possible D gene is TRBD1 (5 bases). Germline V gives CDR1 LNHDA, CDR2 SQIVND (reference sequence). CDR3 length: 12 residues. Trimming shortened V by 4 bases and J by 11 bases, and 12 bases separated the two germline ends. The CDR3 sequence is CASSNYRSAQHF. CDR3 DNA sequence: TGTGCCAGTAGTAATTACAGGTCAGCCCAGCATTTT. Full variable domain (outside the CDR3, taken from reference TRBV19 and TRBJ1-5): DGGITQSPKYLFRKEGQNVTLSCEQNLNHDAMYWYRQDPGQGLRLIYYSQIVNDFQKGDIAEGYSVSREKKESFPLTVTSAQKNPTAFYLCASSNYRSAQHFGDGTRLSIL.

The rearrangement links TRBV28 to TRBJ2-7; possible D gene TRBD2, 7 bases. The CDR3 covers 17 residues. CDR1 is MDHEN and CDR2 is SYDVKM in the germline V gene. V dropped 3 bases and J dropped 0 bases, with 18 bases sitting between them. CDR3 sequence reads: CASSLWGGGEGSYEQYF. DNA of the CDR3: TGTGCCAGCAGTTTGTGGGGGGGCGGGGAGGGCTCCTACGAGCAGTACTTC.

The CDR3: CASSTRPGGDTEAFF. In DNA, the CDR3 is TGTGCCAGTAGCACCCGCCCCGGGGGGGACACTGAAGCTTTCTTT. The chain has TRBV19 and TRBJ1-1; possible D gene TRBD1, 5 bases. This CDR3 spans 15 amino acids. Germline CDR1 reads LNHDA; CDR2 reads SQIVND (reference sequence). V dropped 6 bases and J dropped 3 bases, with 17 bases sitting between them.

This rearrangement joins TRBV9 to TRBJ2-5; D possibly corresponds to TRBD1 (6 bases). Germline V lookup: CDR1 SGDLS, CDR2 YYNGEE. The length of the CDR3 is 14 residues. V was pared by 0 bases and J by 5 bases, with 11 bases between. CDR3 sequence: CASSVAWGRETQYF. In DNA, the CDR3 is TGTGCCAGCAGCGTAGCTTGGGGGCGGGAGACCCAGTACTTC.

J is TRBJ2-3 and V is TRBV4-1; D perhaps matches TRBD2 (7 bases). The CDR3 length is 14 residues. V lost 2 bases, J lost 4 bases, and 10 bases lay in between. Germline V gives CDR1 MGHRA, CDR2 YSYEKL. CDR3 coding DNA: TGCGCCAGCAGCCAAAGGGGGGGGGCAGATACGCAGTATTTT. This encodes CASSQRGGADTQYF.

The J gene is TRBJ2-1, the V gene TRBV29-1; TRBD2 is a possible D gene (6 bases). Trimming removed 7 bases at V and 8 bases at J, with 18 bases between. This CDR3 comprises 13 residues. Germline V gene sequence: CDR1 SQVTM, CDR2 ANQGSEA. The CDR3 spells CSAIRDLVYEQFF. The CDR3 DNA follows: TGCAGCGCGATCCGGGACTTAGTCTATGAGCAGTTCTTC.

The chain links TRBV5-6 to TRBJ2-3; D is unclear. The CDR3 is 14 amino acids. Trimming removed 0 bases from V and 10 bases from J, with 15 bases in between. Germline values: CDR1 SGHDT, CDR2 YYEEEE. CDR3 sequence reads: CASSLDLALRPQYF. In nucleotides, the CDR3 is TGTGCCAGCAGCTTGGATTTAGCTCTTCGACCGCAGTATTTT.

The chain is built from TRBV6-4 and TRBJ2-3; 8 positions agree with TRBD2. With V trimmed by 10 bases and J by 2 bases, 8 bases remained unmatched. The CDR3 loop spans 14 amino acids. Germline V gives CDR1 MRHNA, CDR2 SNTAGT. CDR3 loop: CATKAGASTDTQYF. The CDR3 bases are TGTGCCACAAAAGCGGGAGCCTCCACAGATACGCAGTATTTT.

This sequence joins TRBV6-5 and TRBJ1-4; D possibly corresponds to TRBD1 (6 bases). V lost 6 bases to trimming and J lost 7 bases, with 15 bases between them. Germline-derived CDR1 and CDR2 are MNHEY and SVGAGI. The length of the CDR3 is 14 residues. The CDR3 protein is CASSHRTVGEKLFF. CDR3 nucleotides: TGTGCCAGCAGCCATAGGACAGTTGGTGAAAAACTGTTTTTT.

The V call is TRBV6-5, the J call TRBJ1-1; D may be TRBD1 (6 bases). This CDR3 spans 12 amino acids. V was cut by 9 bases and J by 0 bases, with 8 bases left in between. Germline assignment: CDR1 MNHEY and CDR2 SVGAGI. The CDR3 DNA sequence: TGTGCCAGAGACAGGCTGAACACTGAAGCTTTCTTT. This encodes CARDRLNTEAFF.

This chain connects TRBV4-2 to TRBJ2-7; D is perhaps TRBD2 (6 bases). CDR1 is LGHNA and CDR2 is YNFKEQ in the germline V gene. V lost 2 bases and J 3 bases, leaving 11 bases between the germline ends. The CDR3 covers 14 residues. CDR3: CASSQRGAGYEQYF. CDR3 nucleotides: TGTGCCAGCAGCCAACGGGGAGCGGGCTACGAGCAGTACTTC.

The chain recombines TRBV23-1 with TRBJ1-1; 7 nucleotides match TRBD1. TRBV23-1 is known as an ORF, though its function is uncertain. The CDR3 loop spans 13 amino acids. V shed 3 bases and J 7 bases; nucleotides not matched to a gene: 5. CDR3 nucleotides: TGCGCCAGCAGTCATACAAGGGACAGTGAAGCTTTCTTT. This sequence encodes CASSHTRDSEAFF.

V and J are TRBV7-9 and TRBJ2-5, with 7 bases identical to TRBD1. Germline CDR1 reads SEHNR; CDR2 reads FQNEAQ (reference sequence). With V trimmed by 4 bases and J by 1 base, 3 bases remained unmatched. This CDR3 spans 14 amino acids. Written as DNA, the CDR3 is TGTGCCAGCAGCTCACAGGGGATCCAAGAGACCCAGTACTTC. Amino acids: CASSSQGIQETQYF.

V gene TRBV19 combines with J gene TRBJ1-5; unclear D gene. V shed 3 bases and J shed 0 bases, with 9 bases lying between them. The CDR3 is 15 amino acids. CDR1 is LNHDA, CDR2 SQIVND, per germline (reference sequence). CDR3 coding DNA: TGTGCCAGTAGTATGAGGGCTTATAGCAATCAGCCCCAGCATTTT. It translates to CASSMRAYSNQPQHF.